Listed below are T cell receptor beta chains from one sample, sequenced in a study of beta chain features in type 1 diabetes. Sequenced by immunoSEQ multiplex PCR; TCRdb stores in-frame clones only, minus some. This table has roughly 100,000 clones, under 30% appearing once. Input material: central memory CD4+ T cells from blood. These receptors were obtained from a woman aged 18-30 years with type 1 diabetes. Both conserved end residues are part of each CDR3.

TRBV5-4,CASSSKQGAYTF
TRBV14,CASSQEGRYGFGYTF
TRBV7-2,CASSYIAGGPYEQYF
TRBV28,CASGGGRSYNEQFF
TRBV5-1,CASLGSAGGWNEQFF
TRBV7-9,CASILGQGGNTEAFF
TRBV7-2,CASSTGMSRPQHF
TRBV14,CASSQDRVRQETQYF
TRBV29-1,CSVAKQGHKETQYF
TRBV2,CASRGRDTGELFF
TRBV6-1,CASSEVNGQGQPQHF
TRBV11-1,CASAGETVAPQETQYF
TRBV18,CASSRLPDNEQFF
TRBV7-2,CASSLNGQGAGYTF
TRBV9,CASSVTSGRGETQYF
TRBV11-3,CASSLNRGLNGYTF
TRBV19,CASSPLAGETQYF
TRBV28,CASTTGLGEQYF
TRBV10-3,CAISGGTGQTLEAFF
TRBV5-4,CASSWDRNTEAFF
TRBV11-3,CASSNDRGFDEQFF
TRBV19,CASSYANNQPQHF
TRBV5-1,CASSQQRSRGEAFF
TRBV7-3,CASSLLAESYNEQFF
TRBV2,CATKGDSSTDTQYF
TRBV7-9,CASSSWTSGPRNEQFF
TRBV12-5,CASGLFLTRTGPNTEAFF
TRBV29-1,CSVVGGSIYGYTF
TRBV28,CASRYRVNTEAFF
TRBV6-6,CASSSGRGLGEAFF
TRBV6-1,CASSEYGTGRETQYF
TRBV4-3,CASSQDLGQYFYGYTF
TRBV5-6,CASSQTGFRTTGELFF
TRBV6-1,CASKRTGGTDTQYF
TRBV5-1,CASSPGTPSNTQYF
TRBV19,CASTPSGHGETQYF
TRBV4-2,CASSRDLSSYNEQFF
TRBV6-5,CASRGGLNYGYTF
TRBV11-2,CASSTHRDQFF
TRBV11-2,CASSPGVFSDEQFF
TRBV9,CASTLRGANTGELFF
TRBV5-1,CASSKNSGSLSEQFF
TRBV18,CASSPPSGQVTNTIYF
TRBV10-3,CAISERTADTQYF
TRBV19,CASSIGAGRYEQYF
TRBV11-2,CASSLSGYGELFF
TRBV30,CAWGGTGSGEQYF
TRBV6-1,CASSDGQGYGYTF
TRBV4-3,CASSHSRRQGGDTQYF
TRBV5-4,CASSSASGGQETQYF
TRBV27,CASGPMDRLSTDTQYF
TRBV5-4,CASSDRGSGNTIYF
TRBV7-2,CASSPTLLRGEQYF
TRBV28,CASSPGLGGEQFF
TRBV7-2,CASSKGADYGYTF
TRBV5-1,CASSSRSGANVLTF
TRBV6-5,CASSYSGQNTGELFF
TRBV5-4,CASSFKLAGAGEQFF